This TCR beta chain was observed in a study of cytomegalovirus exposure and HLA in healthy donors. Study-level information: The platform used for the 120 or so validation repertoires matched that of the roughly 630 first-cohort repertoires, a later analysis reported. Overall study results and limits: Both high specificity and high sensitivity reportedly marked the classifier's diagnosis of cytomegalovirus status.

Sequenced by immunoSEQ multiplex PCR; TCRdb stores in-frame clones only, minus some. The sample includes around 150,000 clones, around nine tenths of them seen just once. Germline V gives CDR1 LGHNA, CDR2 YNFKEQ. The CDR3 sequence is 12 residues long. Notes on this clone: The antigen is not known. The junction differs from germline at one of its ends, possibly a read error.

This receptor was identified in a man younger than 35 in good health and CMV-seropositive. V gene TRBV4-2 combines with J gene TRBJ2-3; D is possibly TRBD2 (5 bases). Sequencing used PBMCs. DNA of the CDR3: TGTGCCAGCAGCGAAGAGCGGCATACGCAGTATTTT. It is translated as CASSEERHTQYF.